This T cell receptor (beta chain) emerged from a study of blood T cells in healthy people across ages. Study-level points and caveats: Older individuals had lower TCR beta diversity per million T cells (the decline was roughly linear).

Primers used in a second PCR of about 7 to 12 cycles were a sample-barcoded 5' primer and a J-beta primer mix. MiXCR, applied by TCRdb to the 5' RACE reads, yields one record per CDR3 protein. The sample shows approximately 1.5 million distinct CDR3 sequences, roughly 30% of them seen only once. This clonotype was seen a handful of times. Its cognate antigen is unknown. Collection of ten milliliters of peripheral blood was performed for each donor. The germline V gene encodes CDR1 WNHNN and CDR2 SYGVQD (reference sequence). V shed 5 bases and J shed 7 bases, with 18 bases lying between them. The CDR3 is 15 residues long.

The source of this sequence is a woman aged 25 to 39 in good health. J is TRBJ2-1 and V is TRBV10-1, with TRBD2 as a possible D gene (8 bases). The sequencing input was blood. The CDR3 coding sequence is TGCGCCAGCAGTCTCAGCGGGAGCAGGGGGAATGAGCAGTTCTTC. As protein: CASSLSGSRGNEQFF.